Following are 27 T cell receptor beta chains from one sample sequenced in a study of post-analysis software for immune sequencing data (dated by TCRdb to the mid-2010s). No antigens are known for them. The library relied on PCR. TCRdb records Illumina HiSeq 2500 as the sequencer. To reduce PCR and sequencing biases, unique molecular identifiers were incorporated into the TCR beta cDNA libraries. TCRdb passed the public sequencing reads through fastp at Q25 and MiXCR, retaining productive beta sequences. Rows with one shared CDR3 protein collapse into an entry with the most common genes and DNA. The sample data list 650,000 to 850,000 distinct CDR3 sequences, and approximately 57% of these were observed just once. Roughly 4.4% of the sample lies in the top ten. General study outcomes and caveats: Roughly 5 TRBV segments, including TRBV5-6, TRBV5-1 and TRBV20-1, were significantly more frequent in patients than controls.

Material for sequencing was blood. The receptors were sampled from a girl aged 5-17 years with multiple sclerosis.

Notes on this clonotype: Because the CDR3 is missing its conserved closing phenylalanine or tryptophan, this is likely a read error. The chain carries TRBV7-9 and TRBJ2-7; TRBD2 aligns across 9 bases. Germline CDR1 and CDR2: SEHNR and FQNEAQ (reference sequence). With 7 bases clipped from V and 1 base from J, the junction kept 11 bases outside the gene matches. This CDR3 comprises 16 residues. DNA of the CDR3: TGTGCCAGCAACCCCCTTAGGAGCGGGGGGTCCTACGAGCAGTACTGC. It yields the protein CASNPLRSGGSYEQYC.

This CDR3 reads CASSQTGDEQYF. In DNA, the CDR3 is TGTGCCAGCAGTCAGACAGGGGACGAGCAGTACTTC. The V gene is TRBV12-3 or TRBV12-4, the J gene TRBJ2-1, with 8 bases that match TRBD1. Judging by the DNA end, TRBJ2-7 fits better; the J call may be wrong. The CDR3 extends over 12 amino acids.

The J gene is TRBJ2-1, the V gene TRBV7-8, with TRBD2 matching 7 bases. From germline, CDR1 is SGHVS and CDR2 FQNEAQ. CDR3 size: 15 residues. Trimming cost V 1 base and J 6 bases; bases outside gene matches: 6. The CDR3 reads CASSLVRTSGNEQFF. In nucleotides, the CDR3 is TGTGCCAGCAGCTTAGTCCGGACTAGTGGCAATGAGCAGTTCTTC.

The V call is TRBV5-1, the J call TRBJ2-7; no reliable D call. V was pared by 0 bases and J by 2 bases, with 6 bases between. Germline lookup yields CDR1 SGHRS and CDR2 YFSETQ. The CDR3 length is 13 residues. CDR3 sequence (DNA): TGCGCCAGCAGCTTGGTTGGGACCTACGAGCAGTACTTC. Its protein product is CASSLVGTYEQYF.

The J gene is TRBJ2-7, the V gene TRBV12-5; no clear D gene. Looked up from germline, CDR1 is LGHNT and CDR2 is FRNRAP. The CDR3 runs to 13 residues. V was pared by 0 bases and J by 2 bases, with 5 bases between. CDR3 DNA: TGTGCTAGTGGTTTGGTGGCAGCCTACGAGCAGTACTTC. Translated, it gives CASGLVAAYEQYF.

This clonotype has a handful of counts. The V call is TRBV5-1, the J call TRBJ2-5; 8 bases are a match to TRBD2. The CDR3 is 15 residues long. Germline V gene sequence: CDR1 SGHRS, CDR2 YFSETQ. The V segment lost 0 bases and the J segment 3 bases; nucleotides outside the gene matches: 4. DNA for the CDR3: TGCGCCAGCAGCTTGGAGGGACTAGATAAAGAGACCCAGTACTTC. Translation gives CASSLEGLDKETQYF.

This clonotype was found a few times. The chain is built from TRBV29-1 and TRBJ2-5; 7 bases fit TRBD1. Germline lookup yields CDR1 SQVTM and CDR2 ANQGSEA. The V segment lost 4 bases and the J segment 4 bases; nucleotides outside the gene matches: 6. The CDR3 is made up of 13 amino acids. CDR3 protein: CSVVQGVGETQYF. In DNA form, the CDR3 reads TGCAGCGTTGTCCAGGGGGTAGGAGAGACCCAGTACTTC.

This chain uses TRBV4-1 with TRBJ2-7, with D uncertain. This CDR3 contains 15 residues. Germline V CDR1 and CDR2: MGHRA, YSYEKL. Trimming stripped 0 bases from V and 2 bases from J, with 11 bases between. The CDR3 loop reads CASSQEVASPYEQYF. The CDR3 coding sequence is TGCGCCAGCAGCCAAGAAGTCGCGTCCCCCTACGAGCAGTACTTC.

As regards this clonotype: The CDR3 end shows no conserved phenylalanine or tryptophan, and so a read error is likely. The chain recombines TRBV28 with TRBJ1-2; D is uncertain. Germline V gene lookup returns CDR1 MDHEN and CDR2 SYDVKM. The germline V and J ends were trimmed by 3 bases and 4 bases, with 12 bases remaining between them. The CDR3 has 14 residues. The CDR3 region has the DNA TGTGCCAGCAGTTTTGGTAGGGCAGGCTATGGCTACACCATC. This gives the protein CASSFGRAGYGYTI.

As DNA, the CDR3 is TGCAGTGCTGGGGGACAGTCCTACAATGAGCAGTTCTTC. It specifies CSAGGQSYNEQFF. The rearrangement joins TRBV20-1 to TRBJ2-1, with TRBD1 matching over 7 bases. The V gene's germline CDR1 is DFQATT and CDR2 SNEGSKA (reference sequence). V was clipped by 5 bases and J by 1 base; unmatched bases: 2. CDR3 length equals 13 residues.

V and J are TRBV7-7 and TRBJ2-5; 7 bases are shared with TRBD2. Germline V gene data show CDR1 as SSHAT and CDR2 as FNYEAQ (reference sequence). There are 15 residues in the CDR3. J gave up 4 bases and V 5 bases, and 10 bases lay outside the gene matches. The DNA of the CDR3 is TGTGCCAGCAGCGCGAGACCCAGCGGGGCAGAGACCCAGTACTTC. This translates into CASSARPSGAETQYF.

This sequence joins TRBV25-1 and TRBJ1-6; 10 nucleotides match TRBD1. The trim removed 5 bases at V and 6 bases at J, leaving 7 bases unmatched. The CDR3 sequence is 16 residues long. The germline gives CDR1 MGHDK, CDR2 SYGVNS. CDR3 coding DNA: TGTGCCAGCAGTCCGCGGGACAGGGGATTTAATTCACCCCTCCACTTT. Translated: CASSPRDRGFNSPLHF.

The chain joins TRBV5-1 to TRBJ1-2; D unclear. The CDR3 covers 15 residues. CDR1 and CDR2 from the germline V gene are SGHRS and YFSETQ. V lost 3 bases to trimming and J lost 0 bases, with 12 bases between them. CDR3 in amino acids: CASSSDGTTNYGYTF. The CDR3 region has the DNA TGCGCCAGCAGCTCGGACGGCACAACTAACTATGGCTACACCTTC.

The genes are TRBV18 and TRBJ2-1; the match to TRBD1 covers 12 bases. The J call may be in error: the DNA end matches TRBJ2-7 better. CDR1 and CDR2 (germline): KGHSH, LQKENI. The CDR3 length is 16 residues. The DNA for the CDR3 is TGTGCCAGCTCACCAATCTCCGGGACAGGGGGCATCGAGCAGTACTTC. Amino acids: CASSPISGTGGIEQYF.

This clonotype turned up a few times. This chain links TRBV27 with TRBJ2-7; 9 nucleotides match TRBD1. J was trimmed by 4 bases and V by 6 bases; bases with no gene match: 7. Germline CDR1 and CDR2: MNHEY and SMNVEV (reference sequence). The CDR3 loop spans 14 amino acids. CDR3 DNA: TGTGCCAGCAGCCCGGGACAGGGTTATTACGAGCAGTACTTC. Its translation is CASSPGQGYYEQYF.

This clonotype occurred a few times. CDR3 loop: CASSHPRGGYEQYF. The DNA of the CDR3 is TGTGCCAGCAGCCATCCGAGGGGCGGCTACGAGCAGTACTTC. The V gene is TRBV7-9, the J gene TRBJ2-7; either TRBD1 or TRBD2 may supply D (5 bases each). The CDR3 runs 14 residues. The ends were cut back, 5 bases at V and 3 bases at J, with 14 bases in the middle. The germline CDR1 and CDR2 sequences are SEHNR and FQNEAQ (reference sequence).

The V gene is TRBV12-3 or TRBV12-4, the J gene TRBJ1-2; D is undetermined. The ends were cut back, 6 bases at V and 4 bases at J, with 12 bases in the middle. This CDR3 spans 13 amino acids. The CDR3 spells CASSLALGYGYTF. In nucleotides, the CDR3 is TGTGCCAGCAGCCTAGCTTTGGGCTATGGCTACACCTTC.

The genes are TRBV24-1 and TRBJ2-5; 7 nucleotides agree with TRBD1. The J segment lost 4 bases and the V segment lost 10 bases, leaving 11 bases of the junction unmatched. The CDR3 has 14 amino acids. The germline gives CDR1 KGHDR, CDR2 SFDVKD. CDR3: CATEPYRGPETQYF. CDR3 in DNA: TGTGCCACTGAGCCTTACAGGGGCCCAGAGACCCAGTACTTC.

The V call is TRBV5-1, the J call TRBJ2-7; TRBD2 matches at 8 bases. J lost 2 bases, V lost 4 bases, and 8 bases had no gene match. The CDR3 is made up of 15 amino acids. Germline CDR1 SGHRS, CDR2 YFSETQ. The CDR3 coding sequence is TGCGCCAGCAGCCTGTCGGGCGGGGGGACCTACGAGCAGTACTTC. This sequence encodes CASSLSGGGTYEQYF.

This CDR3 reads CASSFASNHGYTF. The CDR3 DNA follows: TGTGCCAGCAGTTTCGCCAGCAACCATGGCTACACCTTC. The V gene is TRBV12-3 or TRBV12-4, the J gene TRBJ1-2, with unresolved D. The length of the CDR3 is 13 residues. The V end was cut by 3 bases, the J end by 6 bases, with 11 bases between.

This clonotype was observed a few times. The J gene is TRBJ2-7, the V gene TRBV5-5, with D maybe TRBD1 (6 bases). Germline CDR1 reads SGHKS; CDR2 reads YYEKEE (reference sequence). Deletions cut 3 bases from V and 3 bases from J, with 10 bases between. CDR3 size: 13 residues. CDR3 in amino acids: CASSSWTVYEQYF. CDR3 DNA: TGTGCCAGCAGCTCTTGGACAGTCTACGAGCAGTACTTC. Filled out from reference TRBV5-5 and TRBJ2-7, the complete variable domain reads DAGVTQSPTHLIKTRGQQVTLRCSPISGHKSVSWYQQVLGQGPQFIFQYYEKEERGRGNFPDRFSARQFPNYSSELNVNALLLGDSALYLCASSSWTVYEQYFGPGTRLTVT.

This clonotype turned up a few times. V gene TRBV20-1 combines with J gene TRBJ1-2; 9 bases line up with TRBD1. Germline CDR1 DFQATT, CDR2 SNEGSKA (reference sequence). Trimming removed 0 bases from V and 3 bases from J; junction bases left unmatched: 2. CDR3 length: 14 residues. DNA of the CDR3: TGCAGTGCTAGAGAGACAGGGGGTGACTATGGCTACACCTTC. Residues: CSARETGGDYGYTF.

This clonotype came up a few times. This chain links TRBV29-1 with TRBJ2-1; D gene uncertain. Looked up from germline, CDR1 is SQVTM and CDR2 is ANQGSEA. V shed 4 bases and J shed 2 bases, with 9 bases lying between them. The CDR3 sequence is 13 residues long. CDR3 bases: TGCAGCGTTGTAAGGTGGGCCTACAATGAGCAGTTCTTC. Its protein product is CSVVRWAYNEQFF.

The chain uses TRBV7-9 and TRBJ2-1, with TRBD1 matching 7 bases. Trimming at V came to 10 bases and at J to 14 bases, leaving 8 bases not matched to a gene. The CDR3 extends over 10 amino acids. The germline V gene encodes CDR1 SEHNR and CDR2 FQNEAQ (reference sequence). The CDR3, as DNA: TGTGCCATACCTGACAGGGATAAGTTCTTC. Residues: CAIPDRDKFF.

The rearrangement joins TRBV7-2 to TRBJ2-7; 7 bases align to TRBD2. The CDR3 consists of 14 residues. Germline CDR1 reads SGHTA; CDR2 reads FQGNSA. The V gene end was trimmed by 1 base and the J gene end by 4 bases; junction bases not matched to a gene: 4. The CDR3 loop is CASSLVVAGYEQYF. The CDR3 nucleotides are TGTGCCAGCAGCTTAGTGGTAGCGGGTTACGAGCAGTACTTC. The full variable domain, completed using reference TRBV7-2 and TRBJ2-7, is GAGVSQSPSNKVTEKGKDVELRCDPISGHTALYWYRQSLGQGLEFLIYFQGNSAPDKSGLPSDRFSAERTGGSVSTLTIQRTQQEDSAVYLCASSLVVAGYEQYFGPGTRLTVT.

The chain is built from TRBV4-1 and TRBJ2-1; 11 bases line up with TRBD2. The CDR3 spans 17 residues. Germline V gene lookup returns CDR1 MGHRA and CDR2 YSYEKL. J was trimmed by 5 bases and V by 2 bases; bases with no gene match: 8. For the CDR3, the DNA is TGCGCCAGCAGCCAACAGAGACTAGCGGGGATTGACAATGAGCAGTTCTTC. Protein sequence: CASSQQRLAGIDNEQFF.

The chain recombines TRBV6-6 with TRBJ1-1; 9 bases are a match to TRBD1. J lost 1 base, V lost 3 bases, and 9 bases had no gene match. Germline lookup yields CDR1 MNHNY and CDR2 SVGAGI (reference sequence). The CDR3 is 17 residues long. CDR3 residues: CASSYRGQGRRNTEAFF. CDR3 coding DNA: TGTGCCAGCAGTTATAGGGGACAGGGTCGCAGGAACACTGAAGCTTTCTTT.